What follows are 27 T cell receptor beta chains derived from one specimen sequenced in a study of regulatory T cells in long-lasting Graves disease. Construction of TCR beta libraries relied on iRepertoire HTBI primers and on Arm-PCR targeting CDR3 regions. Via MiXCR, TCRdb re-called the multiplex PCR reads, giving one row per CDR3 protein. This sample has roughly 360,000 distinct CDR3 sequences; roughly 25% occur once, and the top ten carry less than 30%. Regarding time point: persistent/refractory GD, antithyroid drugs over 5 years with positive TRAb. PBMCs were the source of the RNA used for TCR sequencing. The source was peripheral blood mononuclear cells (PBMCs), collected when the disease was refractory, from a patient treated with antithyroid drugs. These TCRs come from a woman in her thirties or forties with Graves disease.

This rearrangement joins TRBV5-5 to TRBJ2-3; D might be TRBD2 (7 bases). V dropped 6 bases and J dropped 2 bases, with 16 bases sitting between them. In germline, CDR1 is SGHKS, CDR2 YYEKEE (reference sequence). The length of the CDR3 is 15 residues. CDR3 residues: CASNREGRATDTQYF. In nucleotides, the CDR3 is TGTGCCAGCAACAGGGAGGGGAGGGCCACAGATACGCAGTATTTT.

The table lists this clonotype with many counts. This chain connects TRBV20-1 to TRBJ1-5, with D uncertain. Germline V gene sequence: CDR1 DFQATT, CDR2 SNEGSKA (reference sequence). The V end was cut by 3 bases, the J end by 0 bases, with 15 bases between. This CDR3 has 16 residues. The CDR3: CSASPGYRYSNQPQHF. As DNA, the CDR3 is TGCAGTGCTAGCCCGGGGTATAGGTATAGCAATCAGCCCCAGCATTTT.

This chain links TRBV19 with TRBJ1-5; D not resolved. V lost 0 bases and J lost 6, with 12 bases in between. The germline V gene encodes CDR1 LNHDA and CDR2 SQIVND (reference sequence). This CDR3 contains 15 residues. CDR3 residues: CASSIEDRLVQPQHF. CDR3 coding DNA: TGTGCCAGTAGTATAGAGGACCGGCTGGTTCAGCCCCAGCATTTT.

This clonotype was detected many times. The CDR3 spells CSVVSPDLTGNTEAFF. The CDR3 nucleotides read TGCAGCGTTGTGTCGCCAGACCTGACAGGGAACACTGAAGCTTTCTTT. The chain uses TRBV29-1 and TRBJ1-1; a possible D gene is TRBD1 (6 bases). The V end was cut by 4 bases, the J end by 1 base, with 19 bases between. Germline V CDR1 and CDR2: SQVTM, ANQGSEA. The CDR3 covers 16 residues.

This clonotype was seen a handful of times. The rearrangement uses TRBV3-1 and TRBJ2-1, with a tentative D call TRBD1 (6 bases). Germline values: CDR1 LGHDT, CDR2 YNNKEL (reference sequence). Trimming pared 1 base from V and 11 bases from J, leaving 12 bases between. The CDR3 is made up of 13 amino acids. This chain's CDR3 is CASSQGGGTKQFF. In DNA, the CDR3 is TGTGCCAGCAGCCAAGGAGGGGGAACTAAGCAGTTCTTC.

The chain has TRBV9 and TRBJ2-7, with a possible D match to TRBD2 (6 bases). V was trimmed by 1 base and J by 5 bases, leaving 16 bases between them. The CDR3 runs to 15 residues. Germline CDR1 and CDR2: SGDLS and YYNGEE. The CDR3 nucleotides are TGTGCCAGCAGCGTATCCTCGGGAGCTGGAAACGAGCAGTACTTC. Its protein product is CASSVSSGAGNEQYF.

In this sample, this clonotype turned up a few times. The chain joins TRBV30 to TRBJ1-1; D unclear. Germline CDR1 and CDR2: GTSNPN and SVGIG (reference sequence). Trimming removed 4 bases from V and 4 bases from J, with 10 bases in between. The CDR3 spans 12 residues. The CDR3 spells CAWTELATEAFF. CDR3 DNA sequence: TGTGCCTGGACAGAGTTGGCCACTGAAGCTTTCTTT.

The chain couples TRBV7-9 to TRBJ1-5; D may be TRBD1 (5 bases). The CDR3 length is 13 residues. V lost 4 bases to trimming and J lost 10 bases, with 14 bases between them. From germline, CDR1 is SEHNR and CDR2 FQNEAQ (reference sequence). CDR3 nucleotides: TGTGCCAGCAGCTCCAGCCAGGGTACACCCCAGCATTTT. Amino acids: CASSSSQGTPQHF. Together with reference TRBV7-9 and TRBJ1-5, the CDR3 gives the full variable domain: DTGVSQNPRHKITKRGQNVTFRCDPISEHNRLYWYRQTLGQGPEFLTYFQNEAQLEKSRLLSDRFSAERPKGSFSTLEIQRTEQGDSAMYLCASSSSQGTPQHFGDGTRLSIL.

This clonotype was recorded a few times. The rearrangement links TRBV6-1 to TRBJ1-1; no clear D. The V gene's germline CDR1 is MNHNS and CDR2 SASEGT. The CDR3 contains 12 residues. Trimming left V 8 bases short and J 3 bases short, with 10 bases between. CDR3 coding DNA: TGTGCCAGCTTGGACGGATACACTGAAGCTTTCTTT. Translation gives CASLDGYTEAFF.

This clonotype was counted ten times or more. This chain uses TRBV28 with TRBJ2-5; perhaps TRBD1 as D (5 bases). The CDR3 length is 14 residues. Germline loops: CDR1 MDHEN, CDR2 SYDVKM. V dropped 5 bases and J dropped 2 bases, with 12 bases sitting between them. The CDR3 protein is CASSPRQIQETQYF. CDR3 DNA sequence: TGTGCCAGCAGTCCTAGACAGATTCAAGAGACCCAGTACTTC.

The chain links TRBV27 to TRBJ1-6, with 9 bases matching TRBD1. This CDR3 has 16 amino acids. J lost 6 bases, V lost 3 bases, and 6 bases had no gene match. CDR1 MNHEY and CDR2 SMNVEV come from the germline V gene (reference sequence). CDR3 nucleotides: TGTGCCAGCAGTTTCCGGGACAGGGAGGGTAATTCACCCCTCCACTTT. Translation: CASSFRDREGNSPLHF.

This clonotype was counted many times. The chain couples TRBV28 to TRBJ1-5, with a tentative D call TRBD1 (5 bases). This CDR3 contains 16 residues. Trimming took off 3 bases at V and 2 bases at J, with 14 bases between the two ends. CDR1 and CDR2 (germline): MDHEN, SYDVKM. The CDR3 here is CASSFPREGGNQPQHF. The DNA for the CDR3 is TGTGCCAGCAGTTTTCCTCGAGAAGGGGGCAATCAGCCCCAGCATTTT. The variable domain in full, with the rest retrieved from reference TRBV28 and TRBJ1-5, is DVKVTQSSRYLVKRTGEKVFLECVQDMDHENMFWYRQDPGLGLRLIYFSYDVKMKEKGDIPEGYSVSREKKERFSLILESASTNQTSMYLCASSFPREGGNQPQHFGDGTRLSIL.

This chain uses TRBV28 with TRBJ1-5; 7 bases fit TRBD1. Germline trimming cut 2 bases from V and 4 bases from J; bases unmatched to any gene: 11. Germline values: CDR1 MDHEN, CDR2 SYDVKM. This CDR3 comprises 17 residues. The CDR3 here is CASSLPTPGQANQPQHF. CDR3 DNA: TGTGCCAGCAGTTTACCGACCCCCGGACAGGCTAATCAGCCCCAGCATTTT.

The sample holds a few counts of this clonotype. J is TRBJ1-5 and V is TRBV27; the match to TRBD1 covers 9 bases. CDR3 length: 16 residues. The junction had 9 bases not matched to a gene; V was cut back by 6 bases and J by 3 bases. Germline CDR1 is MNHEY and CDR2 is SMNVEV (reference sequence). CDR3 coding DNA: TGTGCCAGCAGAGTATCCGGGACAGGGCCCAATCAGCCCCAGCATTTT. Translation: CASRVSGTGPNQPQHF.

The V and J genes are TRBV30 and TRBJ1-4; tentatively, D is TRBD1 (5 bases). The CDR3 length is 12 residues. CDR1 and CDR2 (germline): GTSNPN, SVGIG (reference sequence). V shed 2 bases and J shed 11 bases, with 12 bases lying between them. The CDR3 is CAWSIEGRKLFF. CDR3 coding DNA: TGTGCCTGGAGTATCGAGGGGAGGAAACTGTTTTTT.

This clonotype has a count of ten or more. The rearrangement joins TRBV13 to TRBJ2-5; 9 positions match TRBD2. The CDR3 totals 13 residues. Looked up from germline, CDR1 is PRHDT and CDR2 is FYEKMQ (reference sequence). V dropped 5 bases and J dropped 7; count of bases not matched to a gene: 5. Written as DNA, the CDR3 is TGTGCCAGCAGCCTGGCGGGAGGGGTGACCCAGTACTTC. This encodes CASSLAGGVTQYF.

This chain connects TRBV29-1 to TRBJ2-2; 7 nucleotides align to TRBD2. J was trimmed by 0 bases and V by 0 bases; bases with no gene match: 4. The CDR3 sequence is 16 residues long. Germline V gene sequence: CDR1 SQVTM, CDR2 ANQGSEA. In DNA, the CDR3 is TGCAGCGTTGAAGATCCTAGCGGAACGAACACCGGGGAGCTGTTTTTT. It specifies CSVEDPSGTNTGELFF.

This clonotype was recorded many times. The V gene is TRBV6-1, the J gene TRBJ1-4; the D is unclear. The CDR3 is 13 residues long. Germline V lookup: CDR1 MNHNS, CDR2 SASEGT. The V end lost 8 bases, the J end lost 2 bases, and 9 bases lay between the germline ends. The CDR3 loop reads CASSDWTNEKLFF. Written as DNA, the CDR3 is TGTGCCAGCTCGGACTGGACTAATGAAAAACTGTTTTTT.

This clonotype came up many times. V usage is TRBV6-1 and J usage is TRBJ2-7, with 7 bases fitting TRBD2. The CDR3 has 15 amino acids. V shed 6 bases and J 0 bases; nucleotides not matched to a gene: 8. Germline V gene lookup returns CDR1 MNHNS and CDR2 SASEGT. For the CDR3, the DNA is TGTGCCAGCAGAACCGGGACTACCAGCTCCTACGAGCAGTACTTC. This gives the protein CASRTGTTSSYEQYF.

This clonotype was observed many times. The chain combines TRBV19 with TRBJ1-5; 7 bases are a match to TRBD1. Germline V gene sequence: CDR1 LNHDA, CDR2 SQIVND (reference sequence). CDR3 length: 15 residues. Trimming removed 3 bases from V and 2 bases from J; junction bases left unmatched: 4. The CDR3 sequence: CASSMAGTGNQPQHF. Written as DNA, the CDR3 is TGTGCCAGTAGTATGGCTGGGACAGGCAATCAGCCCCAGCATTTT.

At least ten counts were recorded for this clonotype. V gene TRBV28 combines with J gene TRBJ2-5; 7 bases map to TRBD2. V dropped 2 bases and J dropped 7; count of bases not matched to a gene: 7. The CDR3 length is 14 residues. The germline V gene has CDR1 MDHEN and CDR2 SYDVKM. The CDR3 is CASSLTREMGTQYF. The CDR3 DNA is TGTGCCAGCAGTTTAACGCGGGAGATGGGGACCCAGTACTTC.

The chain uses TRBV18 and TRBJ2-6; D may be TRBD1 (5 bases). There are 15 residues in the CDR3. CDR1 and CDR2 from the germline V gene are KGHSH and LQKENI. V was clipped by 5 bases and J by 0 bases, with 8 bases between them. The CDR3 here is CASSTGSSGANVLTF. The CDR3 DNA reads as TGTGCCAGCTCAACAGGAAGCTCTGGGGCCAACGTCCTGACTTTC.

This clonotype was recorded many times. The chain employs TRBV5-1 and TRBJ2-4; D uncertain. The CDR3 sequence is 14 residues long. In germline, CDR1 is SGHRS, CDR2 YFSETQ. V dropped 1 base and J dropped 7 bases, with 12 bases sitting between them. The CDR3 reads CASSLTPHENIQYF. CDR3 nucleotide sequence: TGCGCCAGCAGCTTGACCCCCCACGAGAACATTCAGTACTTC.

The chain has TRBV13 and TRBJ2-1; no reliable D call. Trimming stripped 5 bases from V and 2 bases from J, with 10 bases between. Germline V gene data show CDR1 as PRHDT and CDR2 as FYEKMQ (reference sequence). CDR3 length: 14 amino acids. CDR3 sequence (DNA): TGTGCCAGCAGCCCCGACTCTACCTACAATGAGCAGTTCTTC. This encodes CASSPDSTYNEQFF. Filled out from reference TRBV13 and TRBJ2-1, the complete variable domain reads AAGVIQSPRHLIKEKRETATLKCYPIPRHDTVYWYQQGPGQDPQFLISFYEKMQSDKGSIPDRFSAQQFSDYHSELNMSSLELGDSALYFCASSPDSTYNEQFFGPGTRLTVL.

The sample holds many counts of this clonotype. The chain couples TRBV2 to TRBJ2-5, with 8 bases aligning to TRBD2. Germline CDR1 is SNHLY and CDR2 is FYNNEI. The V and J ends lost 6 bases and 5 bases, in that order; junction bases with no gene match: 5. This CDR3 contains 13 residues. CDR3 nucleotide sequence: TGTGCCAGCAGCGGTCAGCGGGGGGAGACCCAGTACTTC. Translation: CASSGQRGETQYF.

As concerns this clonotype: At one end, the junction sequence differs from germline, possibly due to a read error. The genes are TRBV5-5 and TRBJ2-5, with D unresolved. The CDR3 totals 16 residues. In germline, CDR1 is SGHKS, CDR2 YYEKEE (reference sequence). CDR3: CASSLATGAMGETQYF. The CDR3 DNA is TGCGCCAGCAGCTTGGCCACGGGCGCAATGGGAGAGACCCAGTACTTC.

This clonotype was seen ten or more times. This chain connects TRBV2 to TRBJ2-7; possible D gene TRBD1, 6 bases. CDR3 length: 17 amino acids. V was cut by 4 bases and J by 0 bases, with 19 bases left in between. Germline lookup yields CDR1 SNHLY and CDR2 FYNNEI. CDR3 amino acids: CASSATIPGQFSYEQYF. In DNA form, the CDR3 reads TGTGCCAGCAGTGCTACCATCCCAGGACAGTTCTCCTACGAGCAGTACTTC.